The 29 T cell receptor beta chains listed next were all sequenced from one sample in a study of T cells in women clearing cervical HPV infection. The data were produced by immunoSEQ multiplex PCR, yet TCRdb's version contains in-frame clones alone and is incomplete. The sample's table shows under 35,000 clones. The sample taken for sequencing was blood buffy coat. The receptor source for this set is a woman aged 18-70 years with a cervical HPV16 infection that either progressed to CIN3+ or cleared (not recorded which).

Note on this clone: The missing CDR3 end, 3 residues past where the read stops, is filled in from the germline J gene. J is TRBJ1-2 and V is TRBV20-1, with 10 nucleotides matching TRBD1. The CDR3 runs to 13 residues. CDR1 and CDR2 (germline): DFQATT, SNEGSKA (reference sequence). Losses at the gene ends were 7 bases for V and 3 bases for J; bases not matched to a gene: 5. CDR3 loop: CSVRDRGDYGYTF. Incomplete CDR3 DNA: TGCAGTGTCCGGGACAGGGGAGACTATGGC.

Notes on this clone: The read ends 3 residues before the CDR3 terminus; that terminus is restored from the germline J gene. This rearrangement joins TRBV5-1 to TRBJ2-7; 8 bases match TRBD1. The CDR3 contains 14 residues. V dropped 0 bases and J dropped 4; count of bases not matched to a gene: 3. Germline CDR1 reads SGHRS; CDR2 reads YFSETQ. CDR3 residues: CASSLAGGAYEQYF. CDR3 DNA (partial): TGCGCCAGCAGCTTGGCAGGGGGCGCTTACGAG.

On this clone: Read data end 3 residues before the CDR3 end; the end is taken from the germline J gene. The chain employs TRBV20-1 and TRBJ2-1, with 9 bases aligning to TRBD2. In germline, CDR1 is DFQATT, CDR2 SNEGSKA (reference sequence). The CDR3 is 16 amino acids. V was clipped by 1 base and J by 1 base; unmatched bases: 5. The CDR3 is CSARGLAGPSYNEQFF. CDR3 bases read: TGCAGTGCTAGAGGGCTAGCGGGACCGTCCTACAATGAG.

Incomplete CDR3 DNA: TGTGCCAGCAGCTCTTCCGGGACTAGTGGCGAG. Residues: CASSSSGTSGE. The whole CDR3 region reads CASSSSGTSGEQYF. The V call is TRBV11-3, the J call TRBJ2-7; 8 nucleotides match TRBD2. The CDR3 end falls 3 residues outside the read, so it is completed with the germline J gene. Germline-derived CDR1 and CDR2 are SGHNT and YENEEA. The CDR3 covers 14 residues. Unmatched junction bases numbered 8, after V lost 4 bases and J lost 6 bases. The full variable domain, its missing parts supplied by reference TRBV11-3 and TRBJ2-7, is EAGVVQSPRYKIIEKKQPVAFWCNPISGHNTLYWYLQNLGQGPELLIRYENEEAVDDSQLPKDRFSAERLKGVDSTLKIQPAELGDSAVYLCASSSSGTSGEQYFGPGTRLTVT.

On this clone: The CDR3 goes on 3 residues after the read ends, and that part is filled in from the germline J gene. This chain uses TRBV20-1 with TRBJ1-6, with TRBD1 matching 7 bases. J gave up 7 bases and V 6 bases, and 15 bases lay outside the gene matches. Germline V gene lookup returns CDR1 DFQATT and CDR2 SNEGSKA (reference sequence). The length of the CDR3 is 16 residues. CDR3 region: CSAEIRQGGPNSPLHF. The CDR3 bases that were read are TGCAGTGCCGAAATAAGACAGGGTGGGCCCAATTCACCC.

In regard to this clone: The read ends 3 residues before the CDR3 terminus; that terminus is restored from the germline J gene. This sequence joins TRBV2 and TRBJ1-5; weak D call: TRBD1 (5 bases). Germline CDR1 reads SNHLY; CDR2 reads FYNNEI. Trimming cost V 6 bases and J 5 bases, with 17 bases left between them. The CDR3 length is 15 residues. CDR3 sequence reads: CASRRQLTSDQPQHF. The sequenced part of the CDR3 DNA is TGTGCCAGCAGAAGACAGCTTACGTCAGATCAGCCC. Variable domain in full (rest from reference TRBV2 and TRBJ1-5): EPEVTQTPSHQVTQMGQEVILRCVPISNHLYFYWYRQILGQKVEFLVSFYNNEISEKSEIFDDQFSVERPDGSNFTLKIRSTKLEDSAMYFCASRRQLTSDQPQHFGDGTRLSIL.

Regarding this clone: The read finishes 3 residues shy of the CDR3 end, and the germline J gene is used to complete it. The chain has TRBV7-3 and TRBJ1-1; D unclear. The CDR3 covers 14 residues. Germline V gives CDR1 SGHTA, CDR2 FQGTGA. Trimming took 5 bases from V and 1 from J, leaving 11 bases between them. The CDR3 sequence is CASSPGLSNTEAFF. The sequenced CDR3 bases are TGTGCCAGCAGCCCCGGACTCTCGAACACTGAA. Drawing the rest from reference TRBV7-3 and TRBJ1-1, the complete variable domain is GAGVSQTPSNKVTEKGKYVELRCDPISGHTALYWYRQSLGQGPEFLIYFQGTGAADDSGLPNDRFFAVRPEGSVSTLKIQRTERGDSAVYLCASSPGLSNTEAFFGQGTRLTVV.

Comment on this clone: The read halts 3 residues ahead of the CDR3 end, with the missing end drawn from the germline J gene. J is TRBJ2-1 and V is TRBV20-1; 12 bases agree with TRBD2. V dropped 5 bases and J dropped 3; count of bases not matched to a gene: 8. The CDR3 runs 16 residues. CDR1 is DFQATT, CDR2 SNEGSKA, per germline (reference sequence). CDR3 in amino acids: CSAPSRLAGDYNEQFF. Incomplete CDR3 DNA: TGCAGTGCTCCGTCCCGACTAGCGGGAGACTACAATGAG.

On this clone: The read finishes 3 residues shy of the CDR3 end, and the germline J gene is used to complete it. This sequence joins TRBV30 and TRBJ1-1; no clear D. Germline CDR1 reads GTSNPN; CDR2 reads SVGIG (reference sequence). The CDR3 extends over 16 amino acids. Between the trimmed V and J ends, which lost 1 base and 2 bases, there was a span of 17 bases. The CDR3 is CAWSDPPTTQNTEAFF. CDR3 bases read: TGTGCCTGGAGTGACCCACCGACAACCCAAAACACTGAA.

As concerns this clone: The sequence runs out 3 residues before the end of the CDR3; the remainder is reconstructed from the germline J gene. The chain links TRBV19 to TRBJ2-2, with D possibly being TRBD2 (6 bases). This CDR3 has 16 amino acids. The germline CDR1 and CDR2 sequences are LNHDA and SQIVND (reference sequence). The V end was cut by 5 bases, the J end by 5 bases, with 18 bases between. The CDR3 region is CASSPRRGRLTGELFF. CDR3 DNA (partial): TGTGCCAGTAGTCCCCGGCGGGGCAGACTGACCGGGGAG.

As for this clone: The CDR3 end falls 3 residues outside the read, so it is completed with the germline J gene. V usage is TRBV18 and J usage is TRBJ2-3; 13 bases are a match to TRBD2. The V gene's germline CDR1 is KGHSH and CDR2 LQKENI. The CDR3 has 18 amino acids. The CDR3 region is CASSPPTSGRSGQETQYF. The sequenced part of the CDR3 DNA is TGTGCCAGCTCACCACCGACTAGCGGGAGGTCGGGCCAAGAGACG. Using reference TRBV18 and TRBJ2-3 for the parts outside the CDR3, the full variable domain is NAGVMQNPRHLVRRRGQEARLRCSPMKGHSHVYWYRQLPEEGLKFMVYLQKENIIDESGMPKERFSAEFPKEGPSILRIQQVVRGDSAAYFCASSPPTSGRSGQETQYFGPGTRLTVL.

As to this clone: The read ends 3 residues shy of where the CDR3 ends; the end is completed using the germline J gene. The rearrangement links TRBV29-1 to TRBJ2-1; 9 bases fit TRBD2. The CDR3 runs to 16 residues. Germline CDR1 reads SQVTM; CDR2 reads ANQGSEA. The trim removed 3 bases at V and 0 bases at J, leaving 6 bases unmatched. Partial CDR3 DNA: TGCAGCGTTGAGGGCGGGAGGGCCCACTCCTACAATGAG. Translated: CSVEGGRAHSYNE. The whole CDR3 sequence is CSVEGGRAHSYNEQFF.

A remark on this clone: The read comes to an end 3 residues before the CDR3 does, leaving the germline J gene to fill in the end. The rearrangement joins TRBV2 to TRBJ2-1; D might be TRBD1 (6 bases). This CDR3 is built from 15 residues. The ends were cut back, 5 bases at V and 0 bases at J, with 11 bases in the middle. From germline, CDR1 is SNHLY and CDR2 FYNNEI. The DNA read from the CDR3 is TGTGCCAGCAGTCCCGACAGGAGCTCCTACAATGAG. Amino acids: CASSPDRSSYNE. The whole CDR3 sequence is CASSPDRSSYNEQFF.

On this clone itself: The read halts 3 residues ahead of the CDR3 end, with the missing end drawn from the germline J gene. The chain is built from TRBV7-9 and TRBJ2-3; TRBD2 aligns across 7 bases. CDR1 and CDR2 (germline): SEHNR, FQNEAQ (reference sequence). The CDR3 is made up of 11 amino acids. The sequenced CDR3 bases are TGTGCCAGCAGCTGGGGGGGTCCG. Its protein product is CASSWGGP. The complete CDR3 reads CASSWGGPQYF.

In the case of this clone: The DNA ends 3 residues before the CDR3 does, and the rest of the CDR3 is filled in from the germline J gene. The rearrangement joins TRBV2 to TRBJ1-6; D gene ambiguous. The V end lost 6 bases, the J end lost 7 bases, and 4 bases lay between the germline ends. This CDR3 is 11 amino acids long. CDR1 and CDR2 (germline): SNHLY, FYNNEI. CDR3 protein: CASSRNSPLHF. The CDR3 DNA, read in part, is TGTGCCAGCAGCAGGAATTCACCC.

In regard to this clone: The read halts 3 residues ahead of the CDR3 end, with the missing end drawn from the germline J gene. The rearrangement links TRBV19 to TRBJ2-7; 7 bases match TRBD1. J lost 0 bases, V lost 4 bases, and 3 bases had no gene match. CDR1 and CDR2 (germline): LNHDA, SQIVND (reference sequence). This CDR3 region has 14 residues. The DNA read from the CDR3 is TGTGCCAGTAGTACGACAGGGTCCTCCTACGAG. Encoded protein: CASSTTGSSYE. In full, the CDR3 reads CASSTTGSSYEQYF.

About this clone: The read stops 3 residues short of the end of the CDR3; the missing end is completed from the germline J gene. This sequence joins TRBV7-9 and TRBJ1-1; 8 bases agree with TRBD1. The CDR3 consists of 14 residues. Looked up from germline, CDR1 is SEHNR and CDR2 is FQNEAQ (reference sequence). The CDR3 DNA, read in part, is TGTGCCAGCAGCGCCAGGGGGCGCGCTTTAGAA. It translates to CASSARGRALE. The whole CDR3 protein is CASSARGRALEAFF.

To note about this clone: The read stops 3 residues short of the end of the CDR3; the missing end is completed from the germline J gene. This chain links TRBV5-1 with TRBJ1-4; 8 bases align to TRBD1. The germline V gene encodes CDR1 SGHRS and CDR2 YFSETQ. The ends lost 4 bases at V and 8 bases at J; junction bases unmatched: 7. The CDR3 spans 14 residues. The part of the CDR3 DNA that was read is TGCGCCAGCAGCGCCGGACAGGGAGGCGAAAAA. It yields the protein CASSAGQGGEK. The entire CDR3 reads CASSAGQGGEKLFF.

For this clone: Read coverage stops 3 residues before the CDR3 terminus; the germline J gene supplies the remainder. This chain joins TRBV7-2 and TRBJ2-3; 8 bases are shared with TRBD2. The V gene end was trimmed by 11 bases and the J gene end by 0 bases; junction bases not matched to a gene: 10. Germline CDR1 SGHTA, CDR2 FQGNSA. The CDR3 spans 15 residues. CDR3 in amino acids: CAGDFGGGSTDTQYF. The sequenced CDR3 bases are TGTGCCGGAGATTTCGGGGGGGGGAGCACAGATACG.

Remarks on this clone: With the read ending 3 residues before the CDR3 end, the germline J gene is used to fill in that end. V is TRBV20-1 and J is TRBJ2-7, with 11 positions matching TRBD2. The CDR3 has 13 residues. Trimming at V came to 6 bases and at J to 3 bases, leaving 4 bases not matched to a gene. Germline loops: CDR1 DFQATT, CDR2 SNEGSKA (reference sequence). The CDR3: CSAVTSGGYEQYF. CDR3 DNA, as far as it was read: TGCAGTGCCGTTACTAGCGGGGGCTACGAG.

About this clone: The CDR3 end lies 3 residues beyond the end of the read and is filled in from the germline J gene. This chain uses TRBV19 with TRBJ1-2; TRBD1 agrees at 7 bases. Germline V gene data show CDR1 as LNHDA and CDR2 as SQIVND (reference sequence). The length of the CDR3 is 13 residues. Trimming cost V 6 bases and J 3 bases; bases outside gene matches: 4. CDR3 DNA (partial): TGTGCCAGTAGCCCGACAGGGTACTATGGC. Encoded protein: CASSPTGYYG. The whole CDR3 sequence is CASSPTGYYGYTF.

As for this clone: The read ends 3 residues early relative to the CDR3; the germline J gene fills the gap. The chain recombines TRBV20-1 with TRBJ1-1; the match to TRBD1 covers 7 bases. Germline CDR1 is DFQATT and CDR2 is SNEGSKA (reference sequence). The CDR3 is 14 residues long. The CDR3 here is CSARDPSRGTVAFF. The CDR3 bases that were read are TGCAGTGCTAGAGATCCCTCCAGGGGGACAGTG.

For this clone: Read coverage stops 3 residues before the CDR3 terminus; the germline J gene supplies the remainder. The chain uses TRBV30 and TRBJ2-3; possible D gene TRBD2, 6 bases. The germline V gene has CDR1 GTSNPN and CDR2 SVGIG (reference sequence). This CDR3 is 13 amino acids long. The part of the CDR3 DNA that was read is TGTGCCTGGAGTGTACGACTAGAAGAGACG. Amino acid sequence: CAWSVRLEET. The CDR3, in full, reads CAWSVRLEETQYF.

A word on this clone: The CDR3 extends 3 residues past the end of the read, so its final part is completed from the germline J gene. The rearrangement uses TRBV10-3 and TRBJ2-3; the match to TRBD2 covers 10 bases. CDR3 length equals 14 residues. Germline V gene lookup returns CDR1 ENHRY and CDR2 SYGVKD. The V gene end was trimmed by 8 bases and the J gene end by 1 base; junction bases not matched to a gene: 3. The CDR3 here is CAIGGTSGTDTQYF. CDR3 DNA, as far as it was read: TGTGCCATCGGAGGGACTAGCGGCACAGATACG.

Details on this clone: The read is 3 residues too short to cover the CDR3 end, so that end is filled in from the germline J gene. The chain joins TRBV20-1 to TRBJ2-3; 9 bases fit TRBD2. The germline V gene encodes CDR1 DFQATT and CDR2 SNEGSKA (reference sequence). V lost 3 bases to trimming and J lost 3 bases; unmatched junction nucleotides: 1. The CDR3 contains 13 residues. The part of the CDR3 DNA that was read is TGCAGTGCTAGTGCGGGAGGGACAGATACG. The encoded protein is CSASAGGTDT. The full CDR3 reads CSASAGGTDTQYF.

About this clone itself: The DNA ends 3 residues before the CDR3 does, and the rest of the CDR3 is filled in from the germline J gene. This chain connects TRBV19 to TRBJ2-3; tentative D call: TRBD1 (5 bases). With 3 bases removed from V and 4 bases from J, the gap between germline ends came to 8 bases. CDR3 size: 13 residues. CDR1 and CDR2 (germline): LNHDA, SQIVND (reference sequence). The CDR3 loop reads CASSIQGADTQYF. The CDR3 DNA, read in part, is TGTGCCAGTAGTATTCAGGGCGCAGATACG.

As for this clone: The CDR3 is cut off 3 residues early in the read; its end comes from the germline J gene. The genes are TRBV4-2 and TRBJ1-2, with 8 bases identical to TRBD1. Per germline, CDR1 LGHNA and CDR2 YNFKEQ. The CDR3 consists of 14 residues. The DNA read from the CDR3 is TGTGCCAGCAGCCACGCAGGGGGCGCGGAGGGC. Translation gives CASSHAGGAEG. The CDR3 as a whole reads CASSHAGGAEGYTF.

With regard to this clone: The read ends 3 residues early relative to the CDR3; the germline J gene fills the gap. This chain connects TRBV7-6 to TRBJ1-6, with 8 bases aligning to TRBD1. CDR1 SGHVS and CDR2 FNYEAQ come from the germline V gene. V shed 4 bases and J 10 bases; nucleotides not matched to a gene: 12. CDR3 length: 16 amino acids. The sequenced CDR3 bases are TGTGCCAGCAGCTCTCAGACAGGGGCTATATTGTCACCC. This gives the protein CASSSQTGAILSP. The whole CDR3 protein is CASSSQTGAILSPLHF.

As regards this clone: Sequencing ends 3 residues short of the CDR3 end; the germline J gene provides the rest. The chain joins TRBV5-8 to TRBJ2-5; 9 bases match TRBD1. This CDR3 comprises 14 residues. The V gene end was trimmed by 1 base and the J gene end by 4 bases; junction bases not matched to a gene: 2. CDR1 and CDR2 from the germline V gene are SGHTS and YDEGEE. The CDR3 reads CASSLTGGRETQYF. The sequenced part of the CDR3 DNA is TGTGCCAGCAGCTTGACAGGGGGCCGAGAGACC.